Listed below are T cell receptor beta chains from one sample, sequenced in a study of CD8 T cells in Susac syndrome. TCRdb re-analysed the immunoSEQ multiplex PCR reads in MiXCR, keeping a single row per CDR3 protein. This sample has some 300,000 distinct CDR3 sequences, with 75% to 90% found just once. Material for sequencing was CD8+ T cells from PBMCs. The source of these receptors is a human donor with multiple sclerosis. Both conserved end residues are trimmed from each CDR3.

v_call: TRBV4-3
cdr3_aa: ASSQGWGADEKLF

v_call: TRBV7-9
cdr3_aa: ASSLGLAIGTDTQY

v_call: TRBV28
cdr3_aa: ASSYRGILTYEQY

v_call: TRBV20-1
cdr3_aa: SAYTDTQY

v_call: TRBV2
cdr3_aa: ASSYVVGAEAF

v_call: TRBV15
cdr3_aa: ATSRGGPSYEQY

v_call: TRBV2
cdr3_aa: ASTQGAREQY

v_call: TRBV19
cdr3_aa: ASSPTSGRSSYNEQF

v_call: TRBV10-3
cdr3_aa: AISRGDTQY

v_call: TRBV6-1
cdr3_aa: ASMIWTPGDTQY

v_call: TRBV30
cdr3_aa: AWSVGVGGEQF

v_call: TRBV11-1
cdr3_aa: ASSYDRESSYNEQF

v_call: TRBV2
cdr3_aa: ASRAGTSGSYEQY

v_call: TRBV30
cdr3_aa: AWSPAKLPWNTEAF

v_call: TRBV6-1
cdr3_aa: ASSEEGVSNQPQH

v_call: TRBV24-1
cdr3_aa: ATSGWGTGGSYETQY

v_call: TRBV4-3
cdr3_aa: ASSLDPPGAYEQY

v_call: TRBV27
cdr3_aa: ASQGGGDTQY

v_call: TRBV25-1
cdr3_aa: ASSENRVNYGYT

v_call: TRBV30
cdr3_aa: AWKWDTRYEQY

v_call: TRBV9
cdr3_aa: ASGHGSYNEQF

v_call: TRBV28
cdr3_aa: ASSFGRGIDEQY